This T cell receptor (beta chain) was recovered during a study of blood T cell repertoires in COVID-19. About the research overall: Donors in the United States, Italy and Spain gave samples during acute or convalescent COVID-19.

Trimming took off 1 base at V and 0 bases at J, with 10 bases between the two ends. There are 15 residues in the CDR3. Germline V gene sequence: CDR1 SNHLY, CDR2 FYNNEI. In the study's own analysis: Counts of nucleated cells, estimated from reference gene primer amplification, were obtained. The protocol was immunoSEQ multiplex PCR, while the TCRdb copy is restricted to in-frame clones and leaves out a portion. The D gene and trimming were derived from the DNA, and the V and J assignments and clone size from that table. The sample consists of tens of thousands of clones, approximately 80% of them appearing once.

The sequence came from a human donor with active or convalescent COVID-19. The donor label of this sample is uncertain. The specimen was peripheral blood. The chain carries TRBV2 and TRBJ2-7, with D possibly TRBD2 on 6 matching bases. For the CDR3, the DNA is TGTGCCAGCAGTGAAGGCCCTAGCGCCTCCTACGAGCAGTACTTC. Translation gives CASSEGPSASYEQYF.